These 2 T cell receptor beta chains originate from one sample sequenced in a study of T cells in Graves' hyperthyroidism and ophthalmopathy. Amplification of TCR beta CDR3 regions was performed using RNA transcripts as template. First-round RT-PCR of the TCR CDR3 relied on the HTBI primer set. Each CDR3 protein gets one entry after TCRdb re-called the multiplex PCR reads with MiXCR. The sample records around 400,000 distinct CDR3 sequences, about 12% being singletons. The sequenced material came from blood. Receptor source: a woman aged 18-35 years with Graves' hyperthyroidism.

In this sample, this clonotype turned up many times. This sequence joins TRBV10-2 and TRBJ2-5; 12 bases match TRBD2. The V and J ends lost 8 bases and 3 bases, in that order; junction bases with no gene match: 13. Germline V gene data show CDR1 as WSHSY and CDR2 as SAAADI. This CDR3 region has 17 residues. CDR3 sequence: CASSYLGLAGLEETQYF. The CDR3 DNA follows: TGCGCCAGCTCCTATTTGGGACTAGCGGGTTTAGAAGAGACCCAGTACTTC.

This clonotype was found a few times. The J gene is TRBJ2-5, the V gene TRBV20-1; TRBD1 is a possible D gene (5 bases). The germline V gene has CDR1 DFQATT and CDR2 SNEGSKA (reference sequence). This CDR3 region has 13 residues. Trimming removed 6 bases from V and 5 bases from J, with 16 bases in between. CDR3 region: CSAIASRGETQYF. The CDR3 coding sequence is TGCAGTGCCATAGCTAGTAGGGGTGAGACCCAGTACTTC.